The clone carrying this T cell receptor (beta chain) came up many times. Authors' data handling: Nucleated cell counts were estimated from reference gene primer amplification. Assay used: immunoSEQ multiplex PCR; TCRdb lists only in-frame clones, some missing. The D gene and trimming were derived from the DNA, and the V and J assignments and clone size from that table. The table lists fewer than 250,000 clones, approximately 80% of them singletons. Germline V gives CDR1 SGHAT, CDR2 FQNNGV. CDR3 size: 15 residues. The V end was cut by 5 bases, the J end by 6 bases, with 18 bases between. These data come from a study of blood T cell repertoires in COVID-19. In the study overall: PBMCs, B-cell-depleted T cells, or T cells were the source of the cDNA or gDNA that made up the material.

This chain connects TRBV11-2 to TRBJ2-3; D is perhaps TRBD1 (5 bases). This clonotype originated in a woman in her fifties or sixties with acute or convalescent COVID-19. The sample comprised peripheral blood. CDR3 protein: CASSTSKGHGDTQYF. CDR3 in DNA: TGTGCCAGCAGCACTTCTAAGGGGCATGGGGATACGCAGTATTTT.